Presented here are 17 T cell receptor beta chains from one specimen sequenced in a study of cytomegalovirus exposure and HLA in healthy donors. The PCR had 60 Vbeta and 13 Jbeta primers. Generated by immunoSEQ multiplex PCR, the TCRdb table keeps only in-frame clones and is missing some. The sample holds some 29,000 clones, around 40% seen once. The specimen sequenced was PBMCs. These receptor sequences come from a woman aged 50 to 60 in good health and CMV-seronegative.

CDR3 sequence: CASRRRFGPIMNTEAFF. As DNA, the CDR3 is TGTGCCAGCCGGAGGCGTTTCGGCCCGATCATGAACACTGAAGCTTTCTTT. The V gene is TRBV13, the J gene TRBJ1-1, with D hard to call. CDR1 and CDR2 from the germline V gene are PRHDT and FYEKMQ (reference sequence). Trimming shortened V by 8 bases and J by 0 bases, and 22 bases separated the two germline ends. This CDR3 is built from 17 residues.

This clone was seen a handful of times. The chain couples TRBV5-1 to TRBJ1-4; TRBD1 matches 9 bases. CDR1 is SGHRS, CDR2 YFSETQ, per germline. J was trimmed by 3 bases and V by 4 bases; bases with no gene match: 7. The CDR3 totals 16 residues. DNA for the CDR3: TGCGCCAGCAGCCCGGGACAGGGATCCTCTAATGAAAAACTGTTTTTT. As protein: CASSPGQGSSNEKLFF.

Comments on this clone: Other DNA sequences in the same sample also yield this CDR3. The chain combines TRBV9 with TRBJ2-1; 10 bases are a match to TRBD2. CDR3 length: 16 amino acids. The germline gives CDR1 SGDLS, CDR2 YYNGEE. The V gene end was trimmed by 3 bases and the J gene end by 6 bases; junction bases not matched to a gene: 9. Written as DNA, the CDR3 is TGTGCCAGCAGCGGGGGGCTAGCGGGAGAACTCAATGAGCAGTTCTTC. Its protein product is CASSGGLAGELNEQFF.

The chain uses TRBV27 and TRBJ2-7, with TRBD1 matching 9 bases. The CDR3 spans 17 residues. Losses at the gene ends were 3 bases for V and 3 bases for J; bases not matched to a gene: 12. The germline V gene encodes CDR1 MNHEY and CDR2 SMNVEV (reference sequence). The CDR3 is CASSFLLGTGTIYEQYF. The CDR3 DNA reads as TGTGCCAGCAGTTTCCTTTTAGGGACAGGGACTATCTACGAGCAGTACTTC.

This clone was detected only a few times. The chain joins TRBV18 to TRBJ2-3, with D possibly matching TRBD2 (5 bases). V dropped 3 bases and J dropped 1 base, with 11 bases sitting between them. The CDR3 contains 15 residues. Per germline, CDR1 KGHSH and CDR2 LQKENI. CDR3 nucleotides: TGTGCCAGCTCACCCCTAGCTGGAGGCACAGATACGCAGTATTTT. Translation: CASSPLAGGTDTQYF.

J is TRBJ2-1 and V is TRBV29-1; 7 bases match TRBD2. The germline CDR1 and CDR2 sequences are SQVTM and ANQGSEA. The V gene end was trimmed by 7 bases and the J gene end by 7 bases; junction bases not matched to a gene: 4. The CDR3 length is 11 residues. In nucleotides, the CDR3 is TGCAGCGGTGGGACTAATAATGAGCAGTTCTTC. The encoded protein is CSGGTNNEQFF.

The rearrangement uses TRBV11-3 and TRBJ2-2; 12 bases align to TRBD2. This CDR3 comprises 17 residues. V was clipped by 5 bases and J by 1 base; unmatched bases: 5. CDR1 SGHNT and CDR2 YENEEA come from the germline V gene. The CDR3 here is CASSATSGGGNTGELFF. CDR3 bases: TGTGCCAGCAGCGCGACTAGCGGGGGTGGGAACACCGGGGAGCTGTTTTTT.

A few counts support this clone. The DNA of the CDR3 is TGCGCCAGCAGCCACCAACTTGATCGGGCTTTCTTT. Translated: CASSHQLDRAFF. V usage is TRBV4-1 and J usage is TRBJ1-1; D remains unclear. Trimming took 3 bases from V and 11 from J, leaving 13 bases between them. Germline V gene lookup returns CDR1 MGHRA and CDR2 YSYEKL. The CDR3 loop spans 12 amino acids.

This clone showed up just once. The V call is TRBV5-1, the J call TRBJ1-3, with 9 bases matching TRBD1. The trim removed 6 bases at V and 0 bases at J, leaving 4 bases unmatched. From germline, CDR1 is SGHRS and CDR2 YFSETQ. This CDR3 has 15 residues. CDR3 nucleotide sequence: TGCGCCAGCACCACAGGGGGCAACTCTGGAAACACCATATATTTT. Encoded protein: CASTTGGNSGNTIYF.

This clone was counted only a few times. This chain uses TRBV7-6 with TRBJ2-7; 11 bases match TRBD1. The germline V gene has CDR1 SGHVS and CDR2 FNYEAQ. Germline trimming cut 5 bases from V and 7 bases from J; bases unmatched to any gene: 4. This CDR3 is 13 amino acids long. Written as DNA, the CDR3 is TGTGCCAGCAGCCCTGGGACAGGGGGAGAGCAGTACTTC. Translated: CASSPGTGGEQYF.

The CDR3 coding sequence is TGTGCCTGGAGTGGCGGTCCGGGAGCCCCCTACGAGCAGTACTTC. Translated: CAWSGGPGAPYEQYF. V gene TRBV30 combines with J gene TRBJ2-7; D possibly corresponds to TRBD2 (6 bases). The CDR3 loop spans 15 amino acids. Per the germline V gene, CDR1 is GTSNPN and CDR2 is SVGIG (reference sequence). The V end was cut by 1 base, the J end by 2 bases, with 15 bases between. The variable domain in full, with the rest retrieved from reference TRBV30 and TRBJ2-7, is SQTIHQWPATLVQPVGSPLSLECTVEGTSNPNLYWYRQAAGRGLQLLFYSVGIGQISSEVPQNLSASRPQDRQFILSSKKLLLSDSGFYLCAWSGGPGAPYEQYFGPGTRLTVT.

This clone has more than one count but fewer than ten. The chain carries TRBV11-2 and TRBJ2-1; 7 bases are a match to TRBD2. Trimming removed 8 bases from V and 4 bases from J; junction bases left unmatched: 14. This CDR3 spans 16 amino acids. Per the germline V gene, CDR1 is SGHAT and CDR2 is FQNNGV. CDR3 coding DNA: TGTGCCAGCTCCGGGAGCTCTTGGGGGGGTTACAATGAGCAGTTCTTC. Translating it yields CASSGSSWGGYNEQFF.

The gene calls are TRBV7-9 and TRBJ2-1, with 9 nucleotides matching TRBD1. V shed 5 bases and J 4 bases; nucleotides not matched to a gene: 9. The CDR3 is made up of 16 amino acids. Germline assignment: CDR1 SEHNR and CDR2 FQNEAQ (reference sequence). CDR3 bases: TGTGCCAGCAGCCCAAGCCGGGACAGGGAATACAATGAGCAGTTCTTC. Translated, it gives CASSPSRDREYNEQFF.

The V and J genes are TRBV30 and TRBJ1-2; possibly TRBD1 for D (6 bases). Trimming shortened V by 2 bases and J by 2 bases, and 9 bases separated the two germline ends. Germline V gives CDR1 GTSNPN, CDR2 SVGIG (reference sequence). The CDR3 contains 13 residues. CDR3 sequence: CAWSWGLNYGYTF. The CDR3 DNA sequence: TGTGCCTGGAGTTGGGGGCTCAACTATGGCTACACCTTC.

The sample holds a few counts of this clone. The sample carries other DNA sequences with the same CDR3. The DNA of the CDR3 is TGTGCCAGCAGCTTAGCTGAGGCAGATACGCAGTATTTT. Its protein product is CASSLAEADTQYF. The V gene is TRBV7-7, the J gene TRBJ2-3; D remains ambiguous. The length of the CDR3 is 13 residues. V was shortened by 0 bases and J by 4 bases, with 5 bases between the two germline ends. CDR1 and CDR2 from the germline V gene are SSHAT and FNYEAQ (reference sequence).

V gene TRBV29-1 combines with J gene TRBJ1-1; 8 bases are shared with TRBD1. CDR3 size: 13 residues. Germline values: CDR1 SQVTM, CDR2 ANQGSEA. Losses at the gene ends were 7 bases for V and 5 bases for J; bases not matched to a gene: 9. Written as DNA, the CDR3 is TGCAGCGCCGGAGGACAGGGATCAACTGAAGCTTTCTTT. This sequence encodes CSAGGQGSTEAFF.

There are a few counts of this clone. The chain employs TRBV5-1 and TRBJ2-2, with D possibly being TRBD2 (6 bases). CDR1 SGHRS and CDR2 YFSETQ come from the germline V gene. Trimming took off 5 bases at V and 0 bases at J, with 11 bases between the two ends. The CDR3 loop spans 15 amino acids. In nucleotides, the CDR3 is TGCGCCAGCAGACGGGGGACGCCGAACACCGGGGAGCTGTTTTTT. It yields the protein CASRRGTPNTGELFF. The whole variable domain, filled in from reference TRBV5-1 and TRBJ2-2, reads KAGVTQTPRYLIKTRGQQVTLSCSPISGHRSVSWYQQTPGQGLQFLFEYFSETQRNKGNFPGRFSGRQFSNSRSEMNVSTLELGDSALYLCASRRGTPNTGELFFGEGSRLTVL.